This T cell receptor beta chain was identified in a study of T cells in localized non-small cell lung cancer. Findings and limits, study-wide: Sequencing was restricted to one tumor region; therefore, heterogeneity remains possible. Patients showing higher blood T cell density tended to see longer overall survival.

The germline V and J ends were trimmed by 4 bases and 4 bases, with 16 bases remaining between them. CDR3 size: 15 residues. Looked up from germline, CDR1 is SNHLY and CDR2 is FYNNEI. This clone was seen only a few times. No antigen is known for it. Some clones are missing from TCRdb's copy, which holds only in-frame ones; the method was immunoSEQ multiplex PCR. The profile shows about 13,000 clones, about 28% of them singletons. V and J are TRBV2 and TRBJ1-2, with a possible D match to TRBD1 (6 bases). The TCR originated in a female donor aged 60 or older with stage I lung adenocarcinoma. Material: lung tumor tissue, obtained before any cancer treatment. The CDR3 is CASSGEGGLGYGYTF. The CDR3 DNA is TGTGCCAGCAGTGGCGAGGGGGGGTTGGGCTATGGCTACACCTTC.